This T cell receptor beta chain derives from a study of breast tumors, draining lymph nodes, adjacent tissues. Study findings and constraints: Luminal-like breast cancer showed significantly higher tumor–nontumor repertoire similarity than basal-like. Tumor repertoires ranked between lymph nodes and nontumor tissue in diversity, with V and J gene preferences. Data only fit, rather than demonstrated, lymph node origin of most tumor T cells.

Germline loops: CDR1 SNHLY, CDR2 FYNNEI. The ends were cut back, 4 bases at V and 4 bases at J, with 10 bases in the middle. The CDR3 is 13 residues long. This clonotype was counted many times. Its cognate antigen is unknown. TCRdb fed the multiplex PCR reads into MiXCR, producing one record per CDR3 protein. Seen here are 70,000 to 95,000 distinct CDR3 sequences, roughly 20% observed once, and the top ten hold 2% to 3%. Axillary draining lymph nodes of breast cancer patients supplied the node samples. The receptor was derived from a female donor with breast cancer. Some clones in this sample may be carry-over from other donors' samples. Sample: axillary lymph node tissue. The chain is built from TRBV2 and TRBJ1-2, with D hard to call. DNA of the CDR3: TGTGCCAGCAGTGCGGACGGTTCCTATGGCTACACCTTC. Translated, it gives CASSADGSYGYTF.